Reported below is one T cell receptor (beta chain). The data were obtained in a study of blood T cell repertoires in COVID-19. Study-wide background: From the United States, Italy and Spain came samples of acute and convalescent COVID-19. T cells, B-cell-depleted T cells, or PBMCs provided the cDNA or gDNA that served as material.

In the study's own analysis: Estimation of nucleated cell counts was performed using reference gene primer amplification. Clones were read by immunoSEQ multiplex PCR, and TCRdb kept only the in-frame ones, dropping some. V, J and clone size derive from that table, while D and trimming were established from the DNA sequence. The data contain 150,000 to 200,000 clones, approximately 90% of them seen just once; the ten biggest clones take up 2.1%. Looked up from germline, CDR1 is MNHEY and CDR2 is SVGEGT. The CDR3 has 17 amino acids. After removal of 2 bases from V and 11 bases from J, the junction contained 18 bases not matched to a gene.

This chain joins TRBV6-2 or TRBV6-3 and TRBJ2-1, with TRBD1 identical over 7 bases. The specimen sequenced was peripheral blood. This receptor was obtained from a man between 65 and 85 years old with active or convalescent COVID-19. The CDR3 region is CASSYPGQVAVRDKQFF. In nucleotides, the CDR3 is TGTGCCAGCAGTTACCCCGGACAGGTGGCTGTCCGAGACAAGCAGTTCTTC.